The 5 T cell receptor beta chains below all came from one sample that was sequenced in a study of identical twins. TCRdb passed the 5' RACE reads through MiXCR, listing each CDR3 protein once. The sample has about 150,000 distinct CDR3 sequences; 3.5% are singletons. Sequencing input: memory T cells sorted from blood. These receptors came from a man aged 18-30 years in good health.

This clonotype was counted at least ten times. The genes are TRBV6-2 or TRBV6-3 and TRBJ2-7, with 8 bases fitting TRBD1. Germline assignment: CDR1 MNHEY and CDR2 SVGEGT. The CDR3 is made up of 13 amino acids. Losses at the gene ends were 6 bases for V and 2 bases for J; bases not matched to a gene: 3. The CDR3 spells CASRKTGAYEQYF. In DNA form, the CDR3 reads TGTGCCAGCAGGAAGACAGGGGCCTACGAGCAGTACTTC.

This clonotype was seen many times. J is TRBJ2-4 and V is TRBV6-2 or TRBV6-3; 12 bases agree with TRBD2. The CDR3 contains 19 residues. With V trimmed by 2 bases and J by 0 bases, 8 bases remained unmatched. Germline V gene lookup returns CDR1 MNHEY and CDR2 SVGEGT. The DNA for the CDR3 is TGTGCCAGCAGTTACCTTCTAGCGGGAGGGCTTTTAGCCAAAAACATTCAGTACTTC. Protein: CASSYLLAGGLLAKNIQYF.

This clonotype showed up many times. This sequence joins TRBV29-1 and TRBJ2-6; D remains ambiguous. CDR1 and CDR2 (germline): SQVTM, ANQGSEA. V shed 7 bases and J shed 4 bases, with 8 bases lying between them. This CDR3 comprises 12 residues. CDR3 protein: CSAQSGANVLTF. The CDR3 region has the DNA TGCAGCGCGCAATCGGGGGCCAACGTCCTGACTTTC.

This clonotype was recorded many times. V is TRBV24-1 and J is TRBJ2-1; 9 bases fit TRBD1. The CDR3 contains 16 residues. Trimming removed 4 bases from V and 5 bases from J; junction bases left unmatched: 8. CDR1 and CDR2 (germline): KGHDR, SFDVKD. This CDR3 is CATSDAGTGSHNEQFF. The CDR3 DNA follows: TGTGCCACCAGTGACGCCGGGACAGGGTCCCACAATGAGCAGTTCTTC.

In this sample, this clonotype turned up many times. V usage is TRBV20-1 and J usage is TRBJ1-5; TRBD1 agrees at 10 bases. Germline CDR1 DFQATT, CDR2 SNEGSKA (reference sequence). Unmatched junction bases numbered 7, after V lost 6 bases and J lost 2 bases. The CDR3 is 15 amino acids. This CDR3 reads CSAKTGGSGNQPQHF. CDR3 nucleotides: TGCAGTGCCAAGACAGGGGGCTCGGGCAATCAGCCCCAGCATTTT.